This T cell receptor (beta chain) was sequenced for a study of blood T cell repertoires in COVID-19. Background on the study: Samples representing acute and convalescent COVID-19 were sourced from the United States, Italy and Spain.

This clone was picked up one time. Repertoires were generated with immunoSEQ multiplex PCR, while TCRdb's copy carries only in-frame clones and drops some. This table holds 250,000 or so clones, 80% to 85% found once. This CDR3 has 14 amino acids. Trimming stripped 2 bases from V and 2 bases from J, with 10 bases between. Germline loops: CDR1 SGHTA, CDR2 FQGNSA. The sequence came from a man aged 45-65 years who had recovered from COVID-19. The gene calls are TRBV7-2 and TRBJ2-7; weak D call: TRBD1 (6 bases). Sequencing was carried out using PBMCs or T cells enriched from blood (not recorded which). The CDR3 nucleotides are TGTGCCAGCAGCTTAACCGGGGACACCTACGAGCAGTACTTC. Encoded protein: CASSLTGDTYEQYF.